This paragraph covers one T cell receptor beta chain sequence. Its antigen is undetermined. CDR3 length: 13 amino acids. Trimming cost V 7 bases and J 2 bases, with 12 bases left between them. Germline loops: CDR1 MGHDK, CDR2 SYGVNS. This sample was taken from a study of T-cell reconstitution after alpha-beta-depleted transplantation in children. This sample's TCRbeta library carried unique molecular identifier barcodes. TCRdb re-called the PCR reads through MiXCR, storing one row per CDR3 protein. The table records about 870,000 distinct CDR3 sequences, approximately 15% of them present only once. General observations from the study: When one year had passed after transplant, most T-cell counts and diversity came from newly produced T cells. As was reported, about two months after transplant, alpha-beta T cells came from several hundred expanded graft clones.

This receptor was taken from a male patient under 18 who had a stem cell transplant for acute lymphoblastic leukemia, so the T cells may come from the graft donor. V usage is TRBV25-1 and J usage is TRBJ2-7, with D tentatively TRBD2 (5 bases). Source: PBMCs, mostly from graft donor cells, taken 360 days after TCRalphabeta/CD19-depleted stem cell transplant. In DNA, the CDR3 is TGTGCCAGCAATGCCGAGGGCCCCTACGAGCAGTACTTC. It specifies CASNAEGPYEQYF.